This T cell receptor beta chain is drawn from a study of cytomegalovirus exposure and HLA in healthy donors. Study-wide findings and caveats: Among the most significant clusters, several appeared linked to common viral pathogens in a later analysis.

Amplification used 60 Vbeta primers and 13 Jbeta primers. Measured with immunoSEQ multiplex PCR; TCRdb has only the in-frame clones, and not every one. Counted here are about 150,000 clones, about 84% occurring once; the ten biggest clones make up about 5.6%. About this clone: The antigen is undetermined.

The CDR3 runs to 14 residues. In germline, CDR1 is GTSNPN, CDR2 SVGIG (reference sequence). V was clipped by 0 bases and J by 2 bases; unmatched bases: 0. V is TRBV30 and J is TRBJ2-7, with 11 bases identical to TRBD2. The clonotype comes from a woman in her forties in good health and CMV-seropositive. Source material: PBMCs. This CDR3 is CAWSVLAGAYEQYF. The CDR3, as DNA: TGTGCCTGGAGTGTACTAGCGGGAGCCTACGAGCAGTACTTC.